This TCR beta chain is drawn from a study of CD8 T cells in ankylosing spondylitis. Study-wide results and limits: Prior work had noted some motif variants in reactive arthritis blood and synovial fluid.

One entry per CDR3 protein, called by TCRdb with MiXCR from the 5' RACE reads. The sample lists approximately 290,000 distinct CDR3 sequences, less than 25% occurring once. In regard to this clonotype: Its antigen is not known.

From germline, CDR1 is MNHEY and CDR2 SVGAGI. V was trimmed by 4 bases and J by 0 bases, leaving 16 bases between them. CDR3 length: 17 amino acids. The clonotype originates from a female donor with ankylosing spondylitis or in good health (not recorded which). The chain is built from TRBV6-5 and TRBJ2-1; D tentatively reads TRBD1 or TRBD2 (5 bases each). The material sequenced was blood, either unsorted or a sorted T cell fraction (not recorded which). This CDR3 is CASSSGRALGSYNEQFF. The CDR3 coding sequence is TGTGCCAGCAGTTCGGGACGGGCTCTAGGCTCCTACAATGAGCAGTTCTTC.